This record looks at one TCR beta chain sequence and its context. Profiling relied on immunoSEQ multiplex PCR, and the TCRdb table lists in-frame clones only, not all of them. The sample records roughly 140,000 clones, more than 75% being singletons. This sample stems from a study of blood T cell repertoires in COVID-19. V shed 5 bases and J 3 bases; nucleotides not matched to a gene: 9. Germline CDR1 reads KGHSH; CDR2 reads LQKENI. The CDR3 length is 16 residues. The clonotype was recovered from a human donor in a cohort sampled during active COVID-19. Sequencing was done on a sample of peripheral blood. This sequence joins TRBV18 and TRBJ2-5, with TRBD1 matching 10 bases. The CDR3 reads CASSWTGGTQEETQYF. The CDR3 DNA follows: TGTGCCAGCTCATGGACAGGGGGTACCCAAGAAGAGACCCAGTACTTC.